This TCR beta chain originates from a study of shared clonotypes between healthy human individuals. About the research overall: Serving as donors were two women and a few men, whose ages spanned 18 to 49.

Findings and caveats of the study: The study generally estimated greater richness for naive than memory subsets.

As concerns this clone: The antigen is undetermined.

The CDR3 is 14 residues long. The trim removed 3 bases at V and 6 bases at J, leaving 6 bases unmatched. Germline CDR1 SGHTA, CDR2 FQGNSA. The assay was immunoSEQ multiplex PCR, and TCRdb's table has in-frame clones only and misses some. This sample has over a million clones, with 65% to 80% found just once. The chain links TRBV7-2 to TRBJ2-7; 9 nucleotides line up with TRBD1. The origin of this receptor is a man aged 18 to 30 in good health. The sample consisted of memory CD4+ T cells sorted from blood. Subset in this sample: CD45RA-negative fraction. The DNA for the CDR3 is TGTGCCAGCAGCTTCCCGGGACAGGGTCCCGAGCAGTACTTC. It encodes CASSFPGQGPEQYF.